The T cell receptor (beta chain) under discussion was sequenced for a study of cytomegalovirus exposure and HLA in healthy donors. Study-wide results and caveats: Association of roughly 17,000 TCR beta sequences with HLA alleles was found at 0.05 false discovery rate in a later analysis. CMV serostatus stood as the only immune exposure information on hand. The classifier was said to identify cytomegalovirus status with high specificity and sensitivity.

This CDR3 contains 14 residues. Germline V CDR1 and CDR2: SGHVS, FQNEAQ. Between the trimmed V and J ends, which lost 5 bases and 10 bases, there was a span of 20 bases. With 60 Vbeta and 13 Jbeta primers, the PCR was carried out. Produced via immunoSEQ multiplex PCR; TCRdb's table is partial and in-frame only. The repertoire includes under 200,000 clones, 75% to 80% of them detected once, and more than 12% sits in the top ten. In this sample, this clone turned up once. Its matching antigen is unknown. This TCR derives from a man over 45 in good health and CMV-seropositive. Sequencing used PBMCs. The rearrangement uses TRBV7-8 and TRBJ1-2, with D unclear. The CDR3 here is CASSRAGRPVDYTF. The DNA for the CDR3 is TGTGCCAGCAGCCGCGCCGGGAGGCCGGTGGACTACACCTTC.